This T cell receptor beta chain was retrieved from a study of CD8 T cells in Susac syndrome. Sequencing of TCR beta was undertaken in CD8+ and CD4+ T cells derived from blood. Looked up from germline, CDR1 is SGDLS and CDR2 is YYNGEE. V lost 0 bases and J 5 bases, leaving 11 bases between the germline ends. CDR3 length: 14 amino acids. The RNA, roughly 0.45 to 1 ug, was put through reverse transcription using random hexamers. TCRdb itself ran the immunoSEQ multiplex PCR reads through MiXCR, one entry per CDR3 protein. The top ten hold about 0.47% of the sample, which has 75,000 to 80,000 distinct CDR3 sequences, around 94% seen once.

Sequencing was carried out using CD8+ T cells from PBMCs. V is TRBV9 and J is TRBJ1-1, with unresolved D. This sequence originates from a human donor with Susac syndrome. CDR3 bases: TGTGCCAGCAGCGTAGGGGTCGGAACGACTGAAGCTTTCTTT. It translates to CASSVGVGTTEAFF.